The 29 T cell receptor beta chains below come from one sample, sequenced in a study of identical twins. MiXCR, applied by TCRdb to the 5' RACE reads, yields one record per CDR3 protein. The sample lists more than 200,000 distinct CDR3 sequences, less than 10% occurring once. The sample comprised memory (CD45RO+) T cells sorted from blood. These receptors came from a woman aged 18-29 years in good health.

The chain joins TRBV30 to TRBJ2-3, with TRBD2 as a possible D gene (6 bases). The CDR3 consists of 16 residues. Germline V gene sequence: CDR1 GTSNPN, CDR2 SVGIG (reference sequence). Trimming left V 0 bases short and J 4 bases short, with 17 bases between. The DNA of the CDR3 is TGTGCCTGGAGTGTTGAGGGACTCTACTCTTCAGATACGCAGTATTTT. Residues: CAWSVEGLYSSDTQYF.

This clonotype was detected only a few times. V gene TRBV24-1 combines with J gene TRBJ2-3; D gene uncertain. The V end was cut by 9 bases, the J end by 6 bases, with 9 bases between. Germline CDR1 KGHDR, CDR2 SFDVKD. The CDR3 runs 11 residues. In DNA, the CDR3 is TGTGCCACCTCCCAGTCTGATACGCAGTATTTT. Its translation is CATSQSDTQYF.

CDR3 sequence (DNA): TGCAGTGCTATGCGGGGGGGCCGCTACGAGCAGTACTTC. Protein: CSAMRGGRYEQYF. This rearrangement joins TRBV20-1 to TRBJ2-7; 9 nucleotides agree with TRBD2. The germline CDR1 and CDR2 sequences are DFQATT and SNEGSKA (reference sequence). Germline trimming cut 4 bases from V and 3 bases from J; bases unmatched to any gene: 4. This CDR3 is 13 amino acids long.

This clonotype was observed a few times. The V and J genes are TRBV27 and TRBJ2-5, with TRBD2 identical over 8 bases. This CDR3 spans 14 amino acids. Germline V lookup: CDR1 MNHEY, CDR2 SMNVEV (reference sequence). V gave up 8 bases and J gave up 3 bases; unmatched junction bases: 8. In nucleotides, the CDR3 is TGTGCCAGCCCTATTCGGGAGGGTGAAGAGACCCAGTACTTC. Its translation is CASPIREGEETQYF.

This clonotype was observed a few times. The V call is TRBV20-1, the J call TRBJ2-7; TRBD2 aligns across 10 bases. Germline V gene lookup returns CDR1 DFQATT and CDR2 SNEGSKA (reference sequence). CDR3 length equals 17 residues. The V gene end was trimmed by 1 base and the J gene end by 10 bases; junction bases not matched to a gene: 19. CDR3 sequence: CSARVLPSAGGPVRQYF. CDR3 in DNA: TGCAGTGCTAGAGTTCTCCCCTCAGCGGGAGGGCCAGTTCGTCAGTACTTC.

This clonotype was recorded only once. This chain joins TRBV5-4 and TRBJ2-1, with 9 bases matching TRBD2. CDR3 length: 16 amino acids. The germline V gene has CDR1 SGHNT and CDR2 YYREEE (reference sequence). Trimming cost V 3 bases and J 9 bases; bases outside gene matches: 13. CDR3: CASSSTGRGGRGEQFF. DNA of the CDR3: TGTGCCAGCAGCTCTACTGGGCGGGGGGGCCGTGGTGAGCAGTTCTTC.

This clonotype was seen only a few times. The V and J genes are TRBV7-2 and TRBJ2-1; D may be TRBD2 (6 bases). V was cut by 6 bases and J by 1 base, with 16 bases left in between. The V gene's germline CDR1 is SGHTA and CDR2 FQGNSA. CDR3 size: 16 residues. The CDR3 here is CASSRREGKSYNEQFF. The CDR3 region has the DNA TGTGCCAGCAGTAGGCGGGAAGGCAAATCCTACAATGAGCAGTTCTTC. Looking up the rest from reference TRBV7-2 and TRBJ2-1 gives the full variable domain: GAGVSQSPSNKVTEKGKDVELRCDPISGHTALYWYRQSLGQGLEFLIYFQGNSAPDKSGLPSDRFSAERTGGSVSTLTIQRTQQEDSAVYLCASSRREGKSYNEQFFGPGTRLTVL.

This clonotype appeared a few times. This chain links TRBV12-3 or TRBV12-4 with TRBJ1-4; no clear D. This CDR3 spans 14 amino acids. V gave up 0 bases and J gave up 7 bases, with 9 bases separating them. The CDR3 DNA reads as TGTGCCAGCAGTTTAGCTAACACCGGTGAAAAACTGTTTTTT. Amino acids: CASSLANTGEKLFF.

This clonotype was seen at least ten times. The V call is TRBV5-1, the J call TRBJ2-1; TRBD2 might be the D (5 bases). The V gene's germline CDR1 is SGHRS and CDR2 YFSETQ. CDR3 length: 13 amino acids. Trimming took off 0 bases at V and 10 bases at J, with 11 bases between the two ends. The CDR3 DNA follows: TGCGCCAGCAGCTTGGTTGGGGAGAGAGAGCAGTTCTTC. Its translation is CASSLVGEREQFF.

The rearrangement links TRBV11-3 to TRBJ2-3; D not resolved. This CDR3 contains 14 residues. Germline V gene lookup returns CDR1 SGHNT and CDR2 YENEEA. The V gene lost 1 base and the J gene lost 3 bases, with 8 bases spanning the gap. CDR3 region: CASSLGFGTDTQYF. CDR3 nucleotide sequence: TGTGCCAGCAGCTTAGGGTTTGGTACAGATACGCAGTATTTT.

This clonotype was recorded many times. The chain uses TRBV20-1 and TRBJ2-1; 8 positions agree with TRBD2. CDR1 is DFQATT, CDR2 SNEGSKA, per germline (reference sequence). J gave up 2 bases and V 5 bases, and 11 bases lay outside the gene matches. This CDR3 contains 16 residues. The CDR3 is CSAPHRLAIPYNEQFF. The CDR3 nucleotides read TGCAGTGCTCCCCACCGACTAGCGATACCCTACAATGAGCAGTTCTTC.

The rearrangement uses TRBV7-2 and TRBJ2-2; TRBD1 matches 9 bases. Germline V CDR1 and CDR2: SGHTA, FQGNSA. Trimming removed 5 bases from V and 7 bases from J; junction bases left unmatched: 11. This CDR3 spans 16 amino acids. The CDR3 spells CASSAATGGFGGELFF. The CDR3 nucleotides read TGTGCCAGCAGCGCGGCGACAGGGGGGTTCGGCGGGGAGCTGTTTTTT.

This clonotype came up a few times. This chain uses TRBV29-1 with TRBJ2-7; D perhaps matches TRBD2 (7 bases). In germline, CDR1 is SQVTM, CDR2 ANQGSEA. CDR3 length: 13 amino acids. Trimming stripped 4 bases from V and 3 bases from J, with 13 bases between. CDR3 in amino acids: CSVGGAGDYEQYF. The CDR3 nucleotides read TGCAGCGTTGGGGGGGCGGGAGACTACGAGCAGTACTTC.

This clonotype showed up just a few times. The J gene is TRBJ1-2, the V gene TRBV10-3; D possibly corresponds to TRBD1 (6 bases). Germline loops: CDR1 ENHRY, CDR2 SYGVKD. Trimming pared 0 bases from V and 5 bases from J, leaving 16 bases between. This CDR3 is 16 amino acids long. This chain's CDR3 is CAISESGAAPRYGYTF. The CDR3 DNA reads as TGTGCCATCAGTGAGTCGGGGGCGGCCCCTCGGTATGGCTACACCTTC.

By sample share, this clonotype is medium-sized. The chain combines TRBV20-1 with TRBJ2-3; 7 bases align to TRBD2. CDR1 is DFQATT, CDR2 SNEGSKA, per germline (reference sequence). The CDR3 is 16 amino acids. The V and J ends lost 3 bases and 4 bases, in that order; junction bases with no gene match: 13. In DNA, the CDR3 is TGCAGTGCTAGTCCCCTTGGGAGCGGGGTCGCAGATACGCAGTATTTT. It codes for CSASPLGSGVADTQYF.

There are a few counts of this clonotype. For the CDR3, the DNA is TGTGCCAGCAGTTTCCCCTACGGACAGGCCCAAGAGACCCAGTACTTC. Translation gives CASSFPYGQAQETQYF. The chain links TRBV12-3 or TRBV12-4 to TRBJ2-5; 7 positions agree with TRBD1. The CDR3 is 16 residues long. V was clipped by 3 bases and J by 1 base; unmatched bases: 8.

Ten or more counts support this clonotype. The chain combines TRBV19 with TRBJ2-7, with 10 bases lining up with TRBD1. The CDR3 contains 15 residues. V shed 6 bases and J 2 bases; nucleotides not matched to a gene: 7. CDR1 LNHDA and CDR2 SQIVND come from the germline V gene (reference sequence). The CDR3 nucleotides are TGTGCCAGTAGCCTAAGCGGGACAGGGGCCTACGAGCAGTACTTC. Residues: CASSLSGTGAYEQYF.

This clonotype was seen a few times. The chain has TRBV10-2 and TRBJ2-1; 11 bases are shared with TRBD2. Germline V gene data show CDR1 as WSHSY and CDR2 as SAAADI. This CDR3 is 17 amino acids long. The trim removed 3 bases at V and 4 bases at J, leaving 8 bases unmatched. CDR3 sequence reads: CASSDNLAGGLYNEQFF. In DNA form, the CDR3 reads TGCGCCAGCAGTGATAACCTAGCGGGAGGCCTATACAATGAGCAGTTCTTC.

This clonotype occurred many times. The chain links TRBV2 to TRBJ2-3; TRBD1 might be the D (5 bases). V shed 11 bases and J shed 2 bases, with 17 bases lying between them. This CDR3 comprises 14 residues. Germline loops: CDR1 SNHLY, CDR2 FYNNEI. The CDR3 sequence is CASTPDTTTDTQYF. CDR3 DNA: TGTGCCTCGACCCCGGACACCACCACAGATACGCAGTATTTT.

This clonotype occurred a few times. V is TRBV5-1 and J is TRBJ2-5; no clear D. This CDR3 region has 16 residues. Trimming removed 0 bases at V and 2 bases at J, with 14 bases between. The germline gives CDR1 SGHRS, CDR2 YFSETQ. The CDR3 sequence is CASSLGFKGEQETQYF. CDR3 DNA sequence: TGCGCCAGCAGCTTGGGATTTAAAGGAGAACAAGAGACCCAGTACTTC.

The rearrangement uses TRBV2 and TRBJ2-7; D remains ambiguous. V was pared by 4 bases and J by 5 bases, with 12 bases between. Looked up from germline, CDR1 is SNHLY and CDR2 is FYNNEI. CDR3 size: 13 residues. The chain's CDR3 is CASSGLFGDEQYF. CDR3 in DNA: TGTGCCAGCAGTGGTCTGTTTGGGGACGAGCAGTACTTC.

V is TRBV5-1 and J is TRBJ2-3, with D possibly being TRBD2 (5 bases). CDR3 length: 14 residues. The ends were cut back, 0 bases at V and 6 bases at J, with 11 bases in the middle. In germline, CDR1 is SGHRS, CDR2 YFSETQ. The CDR3 nucleotides are TGCGCCAGCAGCTTGGCACGGGGAGAGGATACGCAGTATTTT. Translating gives CASSLARGEDTQYF. The full variable domain, its missing parts supplied by reference TRBV5-1 and TRBJ2-3, is KAGVTQTPRYLIKTRGQQVTLSCSPISGHRSVSWYQQTPGQGLQFLFEYFSETQRNKGNFPGRFSGRQFSNSRSEMNVSTLELGDSALYLCASSLARGEDTQYFGPGTRLTVL.

The CDR3 coding sequence is TGTGCCATCAGTGAGGGAAAACAGGGGGCGCACACTGAAGCTTTCTTT. The encoded protein is CAISEGKQGAHTEAFF. V gene TRBV10-3 combines with J gene TRBJ1-1; TRBD1 matches 9 bases. Germline-derived CDR1 and CDR2 are ENHRY and SYGVKD. V gave up 2 bases and J gave up 3 bases; unmatched junction bases: 7. The CDR3 length is 16 residues.

This clonotype was observed many times. The CDR3 region has the DNA TGTGCCAGCATGAAACAGGGGGGTCAGCCCCAGCATTTT. This sequence encodes CASMKQGGQPQHF. J is TRBJ1-5 and V is TRBV7-9; TRBD1 agrees at 8 bases. V dropped 7 bases and J dropped 6; count of bases not matched to a gene: 5. Germline values: CDR1 SEHNR, CDR2 FQNEAQ (reference sequence). CDR3 length equals 13 residues.

A few counts support this clonotype. The chain uses TRBV12-3 or TRBV12-4 and TRBJ1-1; 7 bases map to TRBD1. V shed 6 bases, J shed 12 bases, and the junction held 10 bases outside the gene matches. This CDR3 has 12 residues. The CDR3 nucleotides read TGTGCCAGCAGCCGGGGACAGCACGTGACTTTCTTT. This gives the protein CASSRGQHVTFF.

This clonotype was seen more than once but under ten times. This chain connects TRBV12-3 or TRBV12-4 to TRBJ1-6, with D perhaps matching TRBD1 (6 bases). There are 14 residues in the CDR3. Trimming stripped 1 base from V and 11 bases from J, with 12 bases between. CDR3 amino acids: CASSLVWDTTPLHF. The CDR3, as DNA: TGTGCCAGCAGTTTAGTGTGGGACACTACACCCCTCCACTTT.

This chain links TRBV9 with TRBJ2-7; D possibly corresponds to TRBD2 (6 bases). CDR3 length: 14 amino acids. V was cut by 0 bases and J by 6 bases, with 13 bases left in between. CDR1 and CDR2 from the germline V gene are SGDLS and YYNGEE. The DNA of the CDR3 is TGTGCCAGCAGCGTAGGTCTTCGCGGGGCCGAGCAGTACTTC. It is translated as CASSVGLRGAEQYF.

This clonotype was detected many times. The chain recombines TRBV29-1 with TRBJ2-3, with no clear D. The V gene's germline CDR1 is SQVTM and CDR2 ANQGSEA. The CDR3 has 14 residues. V gave up 4 bases and J gave up 2 bases, with 13 bases separating them. The DNA for the CDR3 is TGCAGCGTTGGTGGAATCACCCCCACAGATACGCAGTATTTT. Its translation is CSVGGITPTDTQYF.

This clonotype showed up just a few times. DNA for the CDR3: TGTGCCAGCAGTTGGCTGACAGGTGATACGCAGTATTTT. Its translation: CASSWLTGDTQYF. The rearrangement uses TRBV27 and TRBJ2-3; a possible D gene is TRBD1 (6 bases). The V gene's germline CDR1 is MNHEY and CDR2 SMNVEV (reference sequence). The ends were cut back, 4 bases at V and 6 bases at J, with 11 bases in the middle. This CDR3 region has 13 residues.